This TCR beta chain was captured in a study of neurological immune-mediated disorders. This clonotype was detected many times. This CDR3 spans 15 amino acids. V shed 2 bases and J shed 2 bases, with 10 bases lying between them. From germline, CDR1 is MNHNY and CDR2 SVGAGI (reference sequence). Via MiXCR, TCRdb re-called the 5' RACE reads, giving one row per CDR3 protein. The repertoire includes tens of thousands of distinct CDR3 sequences, about 4.2% of them detected once, and around 2% sits in the top ten. The chain joins TRBV6-6 to TRBJ1-5, with D unresolved. Sequenced input: CD4+ T cells from blood. The TCR originated in a woman in her forties with multiple sclerosis. In DNA, the CDR3 is TGTGCCAGCAGTTACACCCCATCGGGCAATCAGCCCCAGCATTTT. Residues: CASSYTPSGNQPQHF.